The 2 T cell receptor beta chains below come from one sample, sequenced in a study of shared clonotypes between healthy human individuals. Using immunoSEQ multiplex PCR, the repertoire was profiled, and TCRdb retains in-frame clones only, with some absent. The table has 2,500,000 or so clones, around 90% seen once. Sequenced: naive CD4+ T cells sorted from blood. Subset indicated: CD45RA+ positively selected. All receptors derive from a man between 18 and 35 years old in good health.

In its sample, this clone was seen once. The chain employs TRBV28 and TRBJ2-7, with TRBD2 matching 12 bases. V lost 1 base and J lost 3; bases outside the gene matches: 7. CDR3 length equals 17 residues. Germline V gives CDR1 MDHEN, CDR2 SYDVKM. CDR3 residues: CASSLSLAGGPNYEQYF. DNA of the CDR3: TGTGCCAGCAGTTTATCACTAGCGGGGGGACCCAACTACGAGCAGTACTTC.

The chain joins TRBV5-6 to TRBJ2-5; tentative D call: TRBD1 (5 bases). The J call could be wrong; TRBJ2-7 is a better fit for the DNA end. Looked up from germline, CDR1 is SGHDT and CDR2 is YYEEEE. CDR3 length equals 12 residues. CDR3: CASSLVGAEQYF. The CDR3 bases are TGTGCCAGCAGCTTGGTTGGGGCCGAGCAGTACTTC.